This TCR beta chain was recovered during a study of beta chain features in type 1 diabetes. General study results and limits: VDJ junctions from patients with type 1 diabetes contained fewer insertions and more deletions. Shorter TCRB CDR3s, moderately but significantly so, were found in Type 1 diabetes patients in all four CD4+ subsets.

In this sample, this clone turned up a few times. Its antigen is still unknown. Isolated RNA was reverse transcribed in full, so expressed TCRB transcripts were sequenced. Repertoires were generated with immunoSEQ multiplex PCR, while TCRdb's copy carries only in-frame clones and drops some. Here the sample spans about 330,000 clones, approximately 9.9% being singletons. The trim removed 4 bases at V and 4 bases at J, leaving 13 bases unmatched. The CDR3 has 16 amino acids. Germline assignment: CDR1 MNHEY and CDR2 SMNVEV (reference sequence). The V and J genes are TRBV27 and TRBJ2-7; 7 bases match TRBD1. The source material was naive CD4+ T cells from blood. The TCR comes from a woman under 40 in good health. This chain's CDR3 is CASSSNPGQVTYEQYF. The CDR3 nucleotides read TGTGCCAGCAGTTCTAACCCCGGACAGGTTACGTACGAGCAGTACTTC.